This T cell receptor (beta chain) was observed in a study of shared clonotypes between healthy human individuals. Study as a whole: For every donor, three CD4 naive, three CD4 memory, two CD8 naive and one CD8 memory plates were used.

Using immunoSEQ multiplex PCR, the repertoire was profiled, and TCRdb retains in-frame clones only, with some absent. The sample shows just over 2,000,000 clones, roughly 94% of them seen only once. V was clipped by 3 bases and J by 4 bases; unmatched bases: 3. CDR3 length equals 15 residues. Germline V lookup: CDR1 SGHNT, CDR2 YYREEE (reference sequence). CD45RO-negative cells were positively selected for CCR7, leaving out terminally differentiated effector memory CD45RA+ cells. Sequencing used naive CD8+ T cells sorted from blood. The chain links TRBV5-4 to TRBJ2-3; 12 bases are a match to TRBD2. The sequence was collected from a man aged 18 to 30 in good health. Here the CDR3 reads CASSSLAGGPDTQYF. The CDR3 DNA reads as TGTGCCAGCAGCTCACTAGCGGGGGGTCCAGATACGCAGTATTTT.